Listed below are T cell receptor beta chains from one sample, sequenced in a study of T cells in Graves' hyperthyroidism and ophthalmopathy. TCRdb re-derived calls from the multiplex PCR reads in MiXCR, one entry per CDR3 protein. Of roughly 100,000 distinct CDR3 sequences listed, over 45% were seen once; the top ten hold approximately 25%. Sample: blood. These TCRs come from a man in his forties or fifties with Graves' hyperthyroidism. Each CDR3 is given with its conserved first and last residue. D genes are given only for firm matches. Clone size, where shown, is once, few, many, or a class for clones that have expanded.

j_gene | abundance | v_gene | d_gene | CDR3nt | CDR3aa
TRBJ1-6 | - | TRBV7-8 | - | TGTGCCAGCGGCCTCGGGGTAGGGGAGAATTCACCCCTCCACTTT | CASGLGVGENSPLHF
TRBJ2-1 | many | TRBV7-8 | TRBD2 | TGTGCCAGCAGCTTGCTTCTATTAGCGGGAGGAGGGCGTAATGAGCAGTTCTTC | CASSLLLLAGGGRNEQFF
TRBJ2-1 | - | TRBV10-3 | TRBD1 | TGTGCCATCAGTGAGACAGGGGGGAACAATGAGCAGTTCTTC | CAISETGGNNEQFF
TRBJ2-3 | many | TRBV5-1 | - | TGCGCCAGCAGCTTGGCCCGTTCAGGGTTTAGTGCAGATACGCAGTATTTT | CASSLARSGFSADTQYF
TRBJ2-7 | many | TRBV9 | - | TGTGCCAGCAGCGTAGGTGACAGGATCCAGTACGAGCAGTACTTC | CASSVGDRIQYEQYF
TRBJ2-2 | few | TRBV18 | - | TGTGCCAGCTCACCGTCAAGGACTGGGACGAACACCGGGGAGCTGTTTTTT | CASSPSRTGTNTGELFF
TRBJ2-2 | many | TRBV7-7 | - | TGTGCTAGCAGCTTAGCCTGGAACACCGGGGAGCTGTTTTTT | CASSLAWNTGELFF
TRBJ1-3 | - | TRBV2 | - | TGTGCCAGCAGAGGCGGGGCCTCTGGAAACACCATATATTTT | CASRGGASGNTIYF
TRBJ1-4 | once | TRBV7-9 | TRBD1 | TGTGCCAGCAGCACCAAGGGGGCGACTAATGAAAAACTGTTTTTT | CASSTKGATNEKLFF
TRBJ2-7 | many | TRBV6-5 | - | TGTGCCAGCAGTTACTCCGGGACTTCCACCTACGAGCAGTACTTC | CASSYSGTSTYEQYF
TRBJ2-1 | - | TRBV2 | TRBD1 | TGTGCCAGCAGTGGGACAGGGGGCTATGAGCAGTTCTTC | CASSGTGGYEQFF
TRBJ1-2 | many | TRBV9 | - | TGTGCCAGCAGCCCGAGGGCCACAGCGGACTATGGCTACACCTTC | CASSPRATADYGYTF
TRBJ2-7 | few | TRBV28 | - | TGTGCCAGCAGTTTATCTGTGGAGGACGGCAGCTCCTACGAGCAGTACTTC | CASSLSVEDGSSYEQYF
TRBJ1-4 | many | TRBV20-1 | - | TGCAGTGCTACTCAGGGTTATGAAAAACTGTTTTTT | CSATQGYEKLFF
TRBJ2-2 | many | TRBV14 | - | TGTGCCAGCAGCCAGCAGGCCGGACCGACCGGGGAGCTGTTTTTT | CASSQQAGPTGELFF
TRBJ2-7 | many | TRBV29-1 | TRBD2 | TGCAGCGTTGATGTTGGGTCAGCGGGAGGCCAGGGTGAGCAGTACTTC | CSVDVGSAGGQGEQYF
TRBJ2-2 | - | TRBV19 | TRBD1 | TGTGCCAGTACCTTCAGGGGGCGAACCGGGGAGCTGTTTTTT | CASTFRGRTGELFF
TRBJ2-3 | - | TRBV2 | TRBD1 | TGTGCCAGCGAGACAGGGGAAACGGACAATGAGCAGTATTTT | CASETGETDNEQYF
TRBJ1-1 | many | TRBV4-2 | - | TGTGCCAGCAGCCCAAGTGGGAGGAGGGACACTGAAGCTTTCTTT | CASSPSGRRDTEAFF
TRBJ2-7 | many | TRBV5-4 | - | TGTGCCAGCAGCACGGACACCACCTACGAGCAGTACTTC | CASSTDTTYEQYF
TRBJ2-5 | few | TRBV7-6 | - | TGTGCCAGCAGTACAACTCCCGCGTTTGAGACCCAGTACTTC | CASSTTPAFETQYF
TRBJ2-1 | many | TRBV29-1 | - | TGCAGCGTTGAAGATTTAAGCAATGAGCAGTTCTTC | CSVEDLSNEQFF
TRBJ2-7 | - | TRBV7-9 | - | TGTGCCAGCACCCTTACCCAGGGAGGGGGTTTCTCCTACGAGCAGTACTTC | CASTLTQGGGFSYEQYF
TRBJ2-1 | once | TRBV7-9 | TRBD1 | TGTGCCAGCAGCTTAGAGACAGGGGGCTTTGAGCAGTTCTTC | CASSLETGGFEQFF
TRBJ2-7 | few | TRBV7-2 | TRBD1 | TGTGCCAGCAGCCTACCGGGACAGGGGGGAACCTACGAGCAGTACTTC | CASSLPGQGGTYEQYF
TRBJ2-7 | many | TRBV7-9 | - | TGTGCCAGCAGCTTCGATGGCGGACGCAGCTCCTACGAGCAGTACTTC | CASSFDGGRSSYEQYF
TRBJ2-3 | - | TRBV20-1 | - | TGCAGTGCTAGGGGGAGAAGCACAGATACGCAGTATTTT | CSARGRSTDTQYF
TRBJ2-7 | many | TRBV12-3/TRBV12-4 | - | TGTGCCAGCAGTTTAGGCGGGTATTACGAGCAGTACTTC | CASSLGGYYEQYF
TRBJ1-5 | many | TRBV20-1 | - | TGCAGTGCTAGAGATGCTGAGCAGGCCAGCAATCAGCCCCAGCATTTT | CSARDAEQASNQPQHF
TRBJ2-3 | - | TRBV11-2 | - | TGTGCCAGCAGCTTAGATGGGGGCGCAGATACGCAGTATTTT | CASSLDGGADTQYF
TRBJ2-1 | many | TRBV5-1 | - | TGCGCCAGCAGCTCGAGGGGGGAGTCCTACAATGAGCAGTTCTTC | CASSSRGESYNEQFF
TRBJ2-2 | - | TRBV9 | - | TGTGCCAGCAGCGTAGCCACCGGGGAGCTGTTTTTT | CASSVATGELFF
TRBJ1-1 | many | TRBV12-5 | TRBD1 | TGTGCTAGTGGACGACAGGGCCTGAACACTGAAGCTTTCTTT | CASGRQGLNTEAFF
TRBJ1-1 | - | TRBV7-8 | - | TGTGCCAGCAGTTACTCGATGGAAGGGCTGGACGGCACTGAAGCTTTCTTT | CASSYSMEGLDGTEAFF
TRBJ2-1 | many | TRBV7-3 | - | TGTGCCAGCAGCTTAAGCGGGGGCCCCTACAATGAGCAGTTCTTC | CASSLSGGPYNEQFF
TRBJ1-2 | - | TRBV20-1 | - | TGCAGTGCTTGGGACGTGAACTATGGCTACACCTTC | CSAWDVNYGYTF
TRBJ1-2 | - | TRBV5-4 | - | TGTGCCAGCAGCTCGGGGGGCAGCGTATTAGATGGCTACACCTTC | CASSSGGSVLDGYTF
TRBJ1-5 | - | TRBV19 | TRBD1 | TGTGCCAGTAGTAGAATCGAACAGGGGGGGGATCAGCCCCAGCATTTT | CASSRIEQGGDQPQHF
TRBJ2-1 | many | TRBV20-1 | TRBD2 | TGCAGTGCCGTGGCGGGGGGGGTTGAGCAGTTCTTC | CSAVAGGVEQFF
TRBJ2-1 | many | TRBV7-3 | - | TGTGCCAGCAGCTTAGGTGGCAGTCGTTCTAACAATGAGCAGTTCTTC | CASSLGGSRSNNEQFF
TRBJ2-5 | - | TRBV19 | - | TGTGCCAGTAGTATGGACTTCCAAGAGACCCTGCACTTC | CASSMDFQETLHF
TRBJ1-4 | many | TRBV12-3/TRBV12-4 | TRBD1 | TGTGCCAGCAGACTGGGACAGCAAAATGAAAAACTGTTTTTT | CASRLGQQNEKLFF
TRBJ1-3 | many | TRBV6-5 | - | TGTGCCAGCACCAATGGGGGGCTGGGAAACACCATATATTTT | CASTNGGLGNTIYF
TRBJ2-6 | - | TRBV2 | - | TGTGCCAGCACCAGCAGAGATCGGAGCTCTGGGGCCAACGTCCTGACTTTC | CASTSRDRSSGANVLTF
TRBJ2-3 | - | TRBV20-1 | TRBD1 | TGCAGTGCTAGCCCCCCCAGGGGGCCCCAGGGGTTGACGCAGTATTTT | CSASPPRGPQGLTQYF
TRBJ2-7 | - | TRBV13 | TRBD1 | TGTGCCAGCAGACCGCGGGACAGGGCGTACGAGCAGTACTTC | CASRPRDRAYEQYF
TRBJ1-6 | once | TRBV20-1 | TRBD1 | TGCAGTGCTAGTAGTGGACAGGGGGCCCTCCACTTT | CSASSGQGALHF
TRBJ2-7 | - | TRBV15 | TRBD2 | TGTGCCACCAACAGAGCGGGGGCCTCCTATGAGCAGTACTTC | CATNRAGASYEQYF
TRBJ2-3 | once | TRBV11-3 | TRBD2 | TGCGCCAGCCAAGATCCAGCGGGAGGCCCCGGTACGCAGTATTTT | CASQDPAGGPGTQYF
TRBJ1-4 | - | TRBV20-1 | - | TGCAGTGCTAGGGGGGTTAGCGGGTGGAATGAAAAACTGTTTTTT | CSARGVSGWNEKLFF
TRBJ2-5 | many | TRBV6-2/TRBV6-3 | TRBD2 | TGTGCCAGCAGCTCGACTAGCGGCTATGGGGAGACCCAGTACTTC | CASSSTSGYGETQYF
TRBJ2-3 | many | TRBV20-1 | - | TGCAGTGCAATGGGACACCAAATGACGCAGTATTTT | CSAMGHQMTQYF
TRBJ1-2 | - | TRBV2 | - | TGTGCCAGCAGTGCCCCTGGGATTAACTATGGCTACACCTTC | CASSAPGINYGYTF
TRBJ2-1 | many | TRBV2 | - | TGTGCCAGCAGTGAATACTCCTCCTACAATGAGCAGTTCTTC | CASSEYSSYNEQFF
TRBJ2-2 | - | TRBV19 | TRBD1 | TGTGCCAGTAGATACAGGGGGCTCGGCACCGGGGAGCTGTTTTTT | CASRYRGLGTGELFF
TRBJ2-1 | many | TRBV2 | TRBD2 | TGTGCCAGCAGCGCGGTGATAGCGGGAGGGGAGCAGTTCTTC | CASSAVIAGGEQFF
TRBJ2-7 | many | TRBV5-1 | - | TGCGCCAGCAGCTTGGGTGGTCCGGGTCTCTACGAGCAGTACTTC | CASSLGGPGLYEQYF